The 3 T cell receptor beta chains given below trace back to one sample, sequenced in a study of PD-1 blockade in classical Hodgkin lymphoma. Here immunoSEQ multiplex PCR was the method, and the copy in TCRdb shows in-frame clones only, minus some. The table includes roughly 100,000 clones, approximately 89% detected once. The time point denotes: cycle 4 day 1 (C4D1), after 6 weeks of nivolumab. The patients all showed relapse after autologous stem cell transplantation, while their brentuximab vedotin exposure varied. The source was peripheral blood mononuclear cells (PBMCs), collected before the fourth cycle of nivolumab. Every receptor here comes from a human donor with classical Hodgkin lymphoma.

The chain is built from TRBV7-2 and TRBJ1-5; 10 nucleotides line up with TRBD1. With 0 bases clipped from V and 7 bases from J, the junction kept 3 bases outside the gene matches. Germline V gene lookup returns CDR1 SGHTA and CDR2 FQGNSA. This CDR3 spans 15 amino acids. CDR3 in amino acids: CASSLAWDRGQPQHF. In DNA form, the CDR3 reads TGTGCCAGCAGCTTAGCGTGGGACAGGGGACAGCCCCAGCATTTT.

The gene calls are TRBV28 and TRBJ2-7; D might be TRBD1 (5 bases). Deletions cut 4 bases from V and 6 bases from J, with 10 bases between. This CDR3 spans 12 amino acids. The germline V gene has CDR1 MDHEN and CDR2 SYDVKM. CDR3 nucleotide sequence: TGTGCCAGCAGTTCGGGCAGGGTCGAGCAGTACTTC. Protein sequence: CASSSGRVEQYF. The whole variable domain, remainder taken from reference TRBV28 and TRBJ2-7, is DVKVTQSSRYLVKRTGEKVFLECVQDMDHENMFWYRQDPGLGLRLIYFSYDVKMKEKGDIPEGYSVSREKKERFSLILESASTNQTSMYLCASSSGRVEQYFGPGTRLTVT.

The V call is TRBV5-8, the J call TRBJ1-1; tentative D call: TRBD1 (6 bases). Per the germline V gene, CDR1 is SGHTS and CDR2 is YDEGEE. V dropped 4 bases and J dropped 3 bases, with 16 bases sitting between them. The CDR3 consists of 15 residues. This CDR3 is CASSPWGPRDTEAFF. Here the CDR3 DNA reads TGTGCCAGCAGCCCTTGGGGGCCCCGGGACACTGAAGCTTTCTTT. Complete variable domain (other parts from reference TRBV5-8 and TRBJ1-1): EAGVTQSPTHLIKTRGQQATLRCSPISGHTSVYWYQQALGLGLQFLLWYDEGEERNRGNFPPRFSGRQFPNYSSELNVNALELEDSALYLCASSPWGPRDTEAFFGQGTRLTVV.